The following is a T cell receptor (beta chain) sequence with its context. What it binds is unknown. The CDR3 runs to 15 residues. In germline, CDR1 is MGHRA, CDR2 YSYEKL. V was pared by 0 bases and J by 7 bases, with 16 bases between. Libraries were prepared by immunoSEQ multiplex PCR; TCRdb keeps only in-frame clonotypes and omits some of them. Of tens of thousands of clones listed, roughly nine tenths are singletons. The data belong to a study of OX40 agonist ivuxolimab in advanced cancers. Looking at the study overall: Patients took ivuxolimab, an agonistic anti-OX40 (CD134) antibody. Study-wide results and caveats: There were, on average, more expanded clones in CD8+ T cells than in CD4+.

The chain carries TRBV4-1 and TRBJ2-7, with D possibly being TRBD1 or TRBD2 (5 bases each). The TCR comes from an adult with an advanced solid tumor such as melanoma, head and neck, liver or kidney cancer. Source: CD4+ or CD8+ T cells sorted from blood, taken in a trial of the OX40 agonist ivuxolimab. As DNA, the CDR3 is TGCGCCAGCAGCCAAGAGGGACCAGATGAGGGGGAGCAGTACTTC. Translating it yields CASSQEGPDEGEQYF.